This T cell receptor beta chain was observed in a study of siplizumab effects on memory and regulatory T cells. A remark on this clone: At one end, the junction sequence differs from germline, possibly due to a read error.

In germline, CDR1 is SGHVS, CDR2 FQNEAQ. The length of the CDR3 is 15 residues. Here immunoSEQ multiplex PCR was the method, and the copy in TCRdb shows in-frame clones only, minus some. There are roughly 100,000 clones in the sample; about 93% occur only once, and more than 10% lies in the top ten. This chain links TRBV7-8 with TRBJ2-7; 12 bases are a match to TRBD2. The sequencing sample was made of non-Treg CD4+ T cells sorted from blood. The sequence came from a human donor in good health. The CDR3 is CASTLSSGRAAEQYF. The CDR3 DNA is TGTGCCAGCACCTTATCTAGCGGGAGGGCGGCCGAGCAGTACTTC.